Listed below are T cell receptor beta chains from one sample, sequenced in a study of Ad26.COV2.S vaccination and SARS-CoV-2 variants. The repertoire was sequenced with immunoSEQ multiplex PCR; TCRdb's copy has only in-frame clones and lacks some. The table has 350,000 to 450,000 clones, approximately 90% seen once; the top ten hold under 2%. Sequenced material: peripheral blood, taken in a trial of Ad26.COV2.S vaccine versus placebo. The receptors were gathered from a person aged 18 to 59 who received the Ad26.COV2.S COVID-19 vaccine or a placebo. The conserved cysteine and the conserved F or W are not part of the CDR3 here. Fields, in order: V gene, J gene, CDR3 protein.

>TRBV6-4|TRBJ2-3
ASSDNGLEADTQY
>TRBV19|TRBJ1-1
ASSTPLTRARDTEAF
>TRBV19|TRBJ2-7
ASSMSASGSSYEQY
>TRBV5-6|TRBJ2-7
ASSAPSGSDEQY
>TRBV30|TRBJ2-7
AWSVSGSFYEQY
>TRBV7-2|TRBJ1-3
ASSAQHGPGNTIY
>TRBV30|TRBJ1-2
AWSPTGHGYT
>TRBV9|TRBJ2-7
ASSVELVGEQY
>TRBV28|TRBJ2-7
ASSRQGGYYEQY
>TRBV13|TRBJ2-7
ASSFSSGSKAYEQY